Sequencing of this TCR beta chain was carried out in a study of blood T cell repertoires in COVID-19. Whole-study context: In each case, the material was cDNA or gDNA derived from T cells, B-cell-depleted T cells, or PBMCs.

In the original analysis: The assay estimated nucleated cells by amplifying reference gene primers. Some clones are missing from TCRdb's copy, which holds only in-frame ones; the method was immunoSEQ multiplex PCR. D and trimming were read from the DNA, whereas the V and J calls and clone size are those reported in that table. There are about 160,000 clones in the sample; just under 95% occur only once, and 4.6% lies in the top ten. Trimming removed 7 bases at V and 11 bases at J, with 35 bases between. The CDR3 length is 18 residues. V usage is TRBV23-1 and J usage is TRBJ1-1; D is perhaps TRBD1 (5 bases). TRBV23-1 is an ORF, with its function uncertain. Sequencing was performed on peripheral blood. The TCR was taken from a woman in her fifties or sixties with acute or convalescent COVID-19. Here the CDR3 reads CASIWHKYDYGGGLEAFF. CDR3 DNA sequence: TGCGCCAGCATTTGGCACAAATATGACTATGGTGGGGGACTGGAGGCTTTCTTT.